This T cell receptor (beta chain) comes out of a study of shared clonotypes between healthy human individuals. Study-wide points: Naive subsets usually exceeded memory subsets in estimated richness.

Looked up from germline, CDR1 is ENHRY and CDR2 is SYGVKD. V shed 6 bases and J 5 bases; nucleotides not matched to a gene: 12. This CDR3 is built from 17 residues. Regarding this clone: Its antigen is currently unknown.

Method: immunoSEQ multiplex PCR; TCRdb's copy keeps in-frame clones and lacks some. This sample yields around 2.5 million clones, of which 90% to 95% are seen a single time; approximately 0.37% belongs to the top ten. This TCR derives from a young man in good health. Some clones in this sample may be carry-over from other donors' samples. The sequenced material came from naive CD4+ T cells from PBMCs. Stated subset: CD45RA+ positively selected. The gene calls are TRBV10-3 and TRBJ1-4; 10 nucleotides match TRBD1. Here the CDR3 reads CAISGRVGTGENEKLFF. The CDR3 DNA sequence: TGTGCCATCAGCGGTCGGGTTGGGACAGGGGAGAATGAAAAACTGTTTTTT.